This is a list of T cell receptor beta chains from one sample in a study of identical twins. MiXCR was run by TCRdb on the 5' RACE reads, yielding one entry per CDR3 protein. This table has roughly 480,000 distinct CDR3 sequences, roughly a quarter appearing once. The same sample was also used in a study of T cells expressing NK-cell markers.

Source material: CD4+ T cells sorted from blood. All receptors derive from a woman aged 18-30 years in good health. The CDR3 runs from the conserved cysteine through the conserved F or W. The D gene is left open where the match is weak. Rows may omit the clone size; those that give it use once, few, many or a size class.

abundance: NA
j_gene: TRBJ2-1
d_gene: NA
v_gene: TRBV9
CDR3aa: CASRGGGDEQFF
CDR3nt: TGTGCCAGCAGAGGGGGCGGGGATGAGCAGTTCTTC

abundance: NA
j_gene: TRBJ2-7
d_gene: TRBD1
v_gene: TRBV20-1
CDR3aa: CSARTGEVYEQYF
CDR3nt: TGCAGTGCTAGGACAGGGGAGGTCTACGAGCAGTACTTC

abundance: few
j_gene: TRBJ2-1
d_gene: NA
v_gene: TRBV12-3/TRBV12-4
CDR3aa: CAVKRAVEQFF
CDR3nt: TGTGCCGTCAAACGGGCGGTTGAGCAGTTCTTC

abundance: NA
j_gene: TRBJ2-1
d_gene: TRBD2
v_gene: TRBV24-1
CDR3aa: CATSDPGLAGDNEQFF
CDR3nt: TGTGCCACCAGTGACCCCGGACTAGCGGGGGACAATGAGCAGTTCTTC

abundance: NA
j_gene: TRBJ2-7
d_gene: NA
v_gene: TRBV7-2
CDR3aa: CASSSLDRTYEQYF
CDR3nt: TGTGCCAGCAGCTCTTTGGACAGAACCTACGAGCAGTACTTC

abundance: NA
j_gene: TRBJ2-7
d_gene: NA
v_gene: TRBV20-1
CDR3aa: CSASKGSYEQYF
CDR3nt: TGCAGTGCTAGCAAGGGCTCCTACGAGCAGTACTTC

abundance: few
j_gene: TRBJ2-7
d_gene: TRBD1
v_gene: TRBV6-5
CDR3aa: CASSYLFPGQGIYEQYF
CDR3nt: TGTGCCAGCAGTTACCTATTCCCGGGACAGGGTATCTACGAGCAGTACTTC

abundance: NA
j_gene: TRBJ2-6
d_gene: NA
v_gene: TRBV5-6
CDR3aa: CASSLYGPGANVLTF
CDR3nt: TGTGCCAGCAGCTTGTACGGTCCTGGGGCCAACGTCCTGACTTTC

abundance: NA
j_gene: TRBJ2-2
d_gene: TRBD2
v_gene: TRBV13
CDR3aa: CASSLRTSGSWNTGELFF
CDR3nt: TGTGCCAGCAGCTTGCGGACTAGCGGGAGTTGGAACACCGGGGAGCTGTTTTTT

abundance: few
j_gene: TRBJ1-1
d_gene: NA
v_gene: TRBV18
CDR3aa: CASSEAYRNTEAFF
CDR3nt: TGTGCCAGCTCAGAAGCTTACAGGAACACTGAAGCTTTCTTT

abundance: NA
j_gene: TRBJ2-1
d_gene: NA
v_gene: TRBV20-1
CDR3aa: CSARTQGSTYNEQFF
CDR3nt: TGCAGTGCTAGAACCCAGGGGAGTACCTACAATGAGCAGTTCTTC

abundance: NA
j_gene: TRBJ2-5
d_gene: TRBD2
v_gene: TRBV20-1
CDR3aa: CSQTSGTSKQETQYF
CDR3nt: TGCAGCCAGACTAGCGGGACTAGCAAACAAGAGACCCAGTACTTC

abundance: NA
j_gene: TRBJ2-7
d_gene: NA
v_gene: TRBV20-1
CDR3aa: CSAYPPGPGEQYF
CDR3nt: TGCAGTGCCTACCCCCCTGGACCGGGCGAGCAGTACTTC

abundance: few
j_gene: TRBJ1-1
d_gene: TRBD1
v_gene: TRBV12-3/TRBV12-4
CDR3aa: CASSLLRTGRNTEAFF
CDR3nt: TGTGCCAGCAGTCTCCTAAGGACAGGGCGGAACACTGAAGCTTTCTTT

abundance: NA
j_gene: TRBJ2-1
d_gene: NA
v_gene: TRBV10-3
CDR3aa: CAISELNKGAANEQFF
CDR3nt: TGTGCCATCAGTGAGCTGAACAAAGGGGCGGCCAATGAGCAGTTCTTC

abundance: NA
j_gene: TRBJ2-5
d_gene: NA
v_gene: TRBV20-1
CDR3aa: CSARGRGPYQETQYF
CDR3nt: TGCAGTGCTAGAGGCAGGGGCCCCTACCAAGAGACCCAGTACTTC

abundance: NA
j_gene: TRBJ2-2
d_gene: TRBD1
v_gene: TRBV5-1
CDR3aa: CASSQRAGQGASHTGELFF
CDR3nt: TGCGCCAGCAGCCAGCGTGCGGGACAGGGGGCGTCCCACACCGGGGAGCTGTTTTTT

abundance: few
j_gene: TRBJ1-1
d_gene: NA
v_gene: TRBV2
CDR3aa: CANHRESNTEAFF
CDR3nt: TGTGCCAACCACAGGGAAAGTAACACTGAAGCTTTCTTT

abundance: once
j_gene: TRBJ2-7
d_gene: NA
v_gene: TRBV4-3
CDR3aa: CASSQDPSNYEQYF
CDR3nt: TGCGCCAGCAGCCAAGATCCGTCGAACTACGAGCAGTACTTC

abundance: many
j_gene: TRBJ2-3
d_gene: TRBD1
v_gene: TRBV5-1
CDR3aa: CASGTGTGGTDTQYF
CDR3nt: TGCGCCAGCGGAACCGGGACAGGGGGAACAGATACGCAGTATTTT

abundance: NA
j_gene: TRBJ2-7
d_gene: TRBD2
v_gene: TRBV5-1
CDR3aa: CASSLAISGGTYEQYF
CDR3nt: TGCGCCAGCAGCTTGGCAATTAGCGGGGGTACCTACGAGCAGTACTTC

abundance: few
j_gene: TRBJ2-1
d_gene: NA
v_gene: TRBV12-3/TRBV12-4
CDR3aa: CASSLRSSNNEQFF
CDR3nt: TGTGCCAGCAGTTTAAGGAGCAGCAACAATGAGCAGTTCTTC

abundance: few
j_gene: TRBJ1-1
d_gene: NA
v_gene: TRBV7-9
CDR3aa: CASSLGAGTNTEAFF
CDR3nt: TGTGCCAGCAGCCTCGGAGCCGGAACGAACACTGAAGCTTTCTTT

abundance: NA
j_gene: TRBJ1-3
d_gene: NA
v_gene: TRBV20-1
CDR3aa: CSVGANGNTIYF
CDR3nt: TGCAGTGTGGGGGCGAATGGAAACACCATATATTTT

abundance: few
j_gene: TRBJ2-3
d_gene: TRBD2
v_gene: TRBV4-1
CDR3aa: CASSGSSLAGAQNTQYF
CDR3nt: TGCGCCAGCAGCGGAAGTTCGCTAGCGGGGGCCCAAAATACGCAGTATTTT

abundance: NA
j_gene: TRBJ2-3
d_gene: NA
v_gene: TRBV12-3/TRBV12-4
CDR3aa: CASSVSKDTQYF
CDR3nt: TGTGCCAGCAGTGTTAGTAAAGATACGCAGTATTTT

abundance: NA
j_gene: TRBJ1-4
d_gene: NA
v_gene: TRBV20-1
CDR3aa: CSARVQTATNEKLFF
CDR3nt: TGCAGTGCTAGAGTCCAGACAGCAACTAATGAAAAACTGTTTTTT

abundance: NA
j_gene: TRBJ2-7
d_gene: NA
v_gene: TRBV4-3
CDR3aa: CASSQDFYSYEQYF
CDR3nt: TGCGCCAGCAGCCAAGATTTCTACTCCTACGAGCAGTACTTC

abundance: NA
j_gene: TRBJ2-2
d_gene: NA
v_gene: TRBV20-1
CDR3aa: CSARDPTGTGELFF
CDR3nt: TGCAGTGCTAGAGATCCCACAGGGACCGGGGAGCTGTTTTTT

abundance: NA
j_gene: TRBJ2-3
d_gene: NA
v_gene: TRBV2
CDR3aa: CASAGIAGSTDTQYF
CDR3nt: TGTGCCAGCGCGGGGATCGCGGGAAGCACAGATACGCAGTATTTT

abundance: few
j_gene: TRBJ1-1
d_gene: NA
v_gene: TRBV10-3
CDR3aa: CAISEMNTEAFF
CDR3nt: TGTGCCATCAGTGAGATGAACACTGAAGCTTTCTTT

abundance: NA
j_gene: TRBJ2-1
d_gene: TRBD2
v_gene: TRBV12-3/TRBV12-4
CDR3aa: CASSPPAGTSGYNEQFF
CDR3nt: TGTGCCAGCAGCCCGCCCGCCGGGACTAGCGGATACAATGAGCAGTTCTTC

abundance: NA
j_gene: TRBJ1-6
d_gene: NA
v_gene: TRBV6-5
CDR3aa: CASSYSPTLYNSPLHF
CDR3nt: TGTGCCAGCAGTTACTCCCCGACACTATATAATTCACCCCTCCACTTT

abundance: NA
j_gene: TRBJ1-1
d_gene: NA
v_gene: TRBV12-5
CDR3aa: CASGFQPSGRTEAFF
CDR3nt: TGTGCTAGTGGTTTCCAGCCTAGCGGGCGCACTGAAGCTTTCTTT

abundance: NA
j_gene: TRBJ1-1
d_gene: NA
v_gene: TRBV2
CDR3aa: CASSGITGRPNTEAFF
CDR3nt: TGTGCCAGCAGTGGGATTACGGGACGACCGAACACTGAAGCTTTCTTT

abundance: NA
j_gene: TRBJ2-1
d_gene: TRBD1
v_gene: TRBV7-2
CDR3aa: CASTSTGTDQFF
CDR3nt: TGTGCCAGCACGTCAACCGGGACAGATCAGTTCTTC

abundance: NA
j_gene: TRBJ2-7
d_gene: TRBD2
v_gene: TRBV11-3
CDR3aa: CASSLRASGAIEQYF
CDR3nt: TGTGCCAGCAGCTTACGGGCTAGCGGGGCGATCGAGCAGTACTTC

abundance: few
j_gene: TRBJ2-5
d_gene: NA
v_gene: TRBV12-3/TRBV12-4
CDR3aa: CASSFGGSEETQYF
CDR3nt: TGTGCCAGCAGTTTTGGGGGCAGCGAAGAGACCCAGTACTTC

abundance: NA
j_gene: TRBJ2-2
d_gene: NA
v_gene: TRBV5-1
CDR3aa: CASTQGWRSRPGELFF
CDR3nt: TGCGCCAGCACCCAGGGTTGGAGGTCGAGGCCCGGGGAGCTGTTTTTT

abundance: NA
j_gene: TRBJ2-1
d_gene: TRBD1
v_gene: TRBV5-1
CDR3aa: CASSLVWTGEDDEQFF
CDR3nt: TGCGCCAGCAGCTTGGTTTGGACAGGGGAGGACGATGAGCAGTTCTTC

abundance: NA
j_gene: TRBJ2-2
d_gene: NA
v_gene: TRBV6-1
CDR3aa: CASSERVVAVTGELFF
CDR3nt: TGTGCCAGCAGTGAAAGGGTAGTAGCGGTAACCGGGGAGCTGTTTTTT

abundance: few
j_gene: TRBJ1-5
d_gene: NA
v_gene: TRBV5-1
CDR3aa: CASSLVGRRDQPQHF
CDR3nt: TGCGCCAGCAGCTTGGTTGGACGGCGGGATCAGCCCCAGCATTTT

abundance: few
j_gene: TRBJ2-3
d_gene: NA
v_gene: TRBV10-3
CDR3aa: CAISAGTEADTQYF
CDR3nt: TGTGCCATCAGTGCAGGGACTGAAGCAGATACGCAGTATTTT

abundance: few
j_gene: TRBJ2-7
d_gene: TRBD2
v_gene: TRBV5-1
CDR3aa: CASTAGVGEQYF
CDR3nt: TGCGCCAGCACGGCGGGAGTTGGCGAGCAGTACTTC

abundance: few
j_gene: TRBJ2-2
d_gene: TRBD1
v_gene: TRBV6-5
CDR3aa: CASSYSTGRNTGELFF
CDR3nt: TGTGCCAGCAGTTACTCGACAGGGAGAAACACCGGGGAGCTGTTTTTT

abundance: NA
j_gene: TRBJ2-1
d_gene: NA
v_gene: TRBV11-3
CDR3aa: CASKGRTRQFF
CDR3nt: TGTGCCAGCAAGGGGCGGACCCGGCAGTTCTTC

abundance: few
j_gene: TRBJ1-2
d_gene: NA
v_gene: TRBV11-2
CDR3aa: CASSLGVSGARSYTF
CDR3nt: TGTGCCAGCAGCTTAGGAGTGTCGGGAGCTAGAAGCTACACCTTC

abundance: NA
j_gene: TRBJ2-1
d_gene: NA
v_gene: TRBV11-2
CDR3aa: CASSSFRSGAYNEQFF
CDR3nt: TGTGCCAGCAGCTCCTTCCGTAGCGGAGCCTACAATGAGCAGTTCTTC

abundance: NA
j_gene: TRBJ2-7
d_gene: NA
v_gene: TRBV4-2
CDR3aa: CASSQASSYEQYF
CDR3nt: TGTGCCAGCAGCCAAGCTAGCTCCTACGAGCAGTACTTC